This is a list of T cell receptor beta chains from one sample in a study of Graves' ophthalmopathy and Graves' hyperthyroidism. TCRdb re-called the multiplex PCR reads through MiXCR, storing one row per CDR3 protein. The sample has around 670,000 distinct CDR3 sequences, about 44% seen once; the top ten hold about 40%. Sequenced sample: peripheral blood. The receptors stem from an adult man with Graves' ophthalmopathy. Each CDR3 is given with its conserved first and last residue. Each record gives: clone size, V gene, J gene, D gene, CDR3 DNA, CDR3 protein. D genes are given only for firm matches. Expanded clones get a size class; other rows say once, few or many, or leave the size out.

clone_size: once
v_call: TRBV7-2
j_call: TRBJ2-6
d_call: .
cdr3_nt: TGTGCCAGCAGCTTATCAGGCGGGAGGGCCAACGTCCTGACTTTC
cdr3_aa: CASSLSGGRANVLTF

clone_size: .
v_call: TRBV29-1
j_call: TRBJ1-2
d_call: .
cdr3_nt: TGCAGCGTTGAACTAGCGGGAGGCACCTATGGCTACACCTTC
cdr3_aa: CSVELAGGTYGYTF

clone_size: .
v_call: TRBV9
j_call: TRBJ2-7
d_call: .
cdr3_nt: TGTGCCAGCTCACCACCGACAGCAGGCTCCTACGAGCAGTACTTC
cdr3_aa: CASSPPTAGSYEQYF

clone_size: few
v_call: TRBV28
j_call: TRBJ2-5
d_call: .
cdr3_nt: TGTGCCAGCAGTGGGCAGAACAGAGAGACCCAGTACTTC
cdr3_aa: CASSGQNRETQYF

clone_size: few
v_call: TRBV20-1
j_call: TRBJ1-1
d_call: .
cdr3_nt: TGCAGTGCTGACCTAGGGGCCCCCACTGAAGCTTTCTTT
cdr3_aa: CSADLGAPTEAFF

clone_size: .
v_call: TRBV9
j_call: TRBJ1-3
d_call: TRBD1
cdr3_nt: TGTGCCAGCAGCGCGCGAGTCGGGACAGCGATGAACACCATATATTTT
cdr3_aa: CASSARVGTAMNTIYF

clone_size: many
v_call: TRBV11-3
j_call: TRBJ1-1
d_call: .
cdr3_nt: TGTGCCAGCAGCAAGACCAGGAACACTGAAGCTTTCTTT
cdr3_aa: CASSKTRNTEAFF

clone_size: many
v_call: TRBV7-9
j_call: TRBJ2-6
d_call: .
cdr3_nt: TGTGCCAGCAGCTTAGGTCCAGGGCTCCTCGTTGGGGCCAACGTCCTGACTTTC
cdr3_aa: CASSLGPGLLVGANVLTF

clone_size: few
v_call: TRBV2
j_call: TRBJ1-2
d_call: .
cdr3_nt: TGTGCCACAAGCGGGGGTAAAAGCTATGGCTACACCTTC
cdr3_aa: CATSGGKSYGYTF

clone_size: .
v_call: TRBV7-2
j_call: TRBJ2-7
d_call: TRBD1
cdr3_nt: TGTGCCAGCAGCGACAGACAGGGAAAGGACGAGCAGTACTTC
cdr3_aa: CASSDRQGKDEQYF

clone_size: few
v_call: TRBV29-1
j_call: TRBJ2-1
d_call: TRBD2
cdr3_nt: TGCAGCGTTGGATTGGGACTATACAATGAGCAGTTCTTC
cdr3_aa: CSVGLGLYNEQFF

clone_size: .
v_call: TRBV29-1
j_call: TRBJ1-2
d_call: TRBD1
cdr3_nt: TGCAGCCAGGGACAGGGAAACCACTATGGCTACACCTTC
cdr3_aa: CSQGQGNHYGYTF

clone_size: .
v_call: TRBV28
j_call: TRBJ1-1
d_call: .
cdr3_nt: TGTGCCAGCAGTTTATACAGCAAGAACACTGAAGCTTTCTTT
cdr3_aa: CASSLYSKNTEAFF

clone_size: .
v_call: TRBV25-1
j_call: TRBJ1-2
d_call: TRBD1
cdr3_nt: TGTGCCAGCAGTGAGAAGGGGGCAAACGGCTACACCTTC
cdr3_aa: CASSEKGANGYTF

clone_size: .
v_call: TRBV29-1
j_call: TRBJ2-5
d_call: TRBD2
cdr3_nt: TGCAGCGCCGGGGGGGTGCTTCAAGAGACCCAGTACTTC
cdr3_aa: CSAGGVLQETQYF

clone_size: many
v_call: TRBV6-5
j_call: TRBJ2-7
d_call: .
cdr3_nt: TGTGCCAGCAACGCCGCCCTCTACGAGCAGTACTTC
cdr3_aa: CASNAALYEQYF

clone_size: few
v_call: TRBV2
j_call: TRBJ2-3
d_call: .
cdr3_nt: TGTGCCAGCAGGGGAATTGAGCAGTATTTT
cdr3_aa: CASRGIEQYF

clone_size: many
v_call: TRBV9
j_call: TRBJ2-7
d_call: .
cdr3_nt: TGTGCCAGCAGCGTGAGTGAGGACGCCTCCTACGAGCAGTACTTC
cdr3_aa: CASSVSEDASYEQYF

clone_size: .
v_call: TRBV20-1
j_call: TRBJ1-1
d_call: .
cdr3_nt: TGCAGTGCCCTCAGGGGGAACACTGAAGCTTTCTTT
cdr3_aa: CSALRGNTEAFF

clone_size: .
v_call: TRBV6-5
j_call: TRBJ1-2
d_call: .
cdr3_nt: TGTGCCAGCGTGCAGAGGGGGAGCGGCTATGGCTACACCTTC
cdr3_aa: CASVQRGSGYGYTF

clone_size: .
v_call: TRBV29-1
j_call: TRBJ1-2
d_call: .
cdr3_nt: TGCAGCGTTGGGACTGGAACCTACGTATTAGCTAACTATGGCTACACCTTC
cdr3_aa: CSVGTGTYVLANYGYTF

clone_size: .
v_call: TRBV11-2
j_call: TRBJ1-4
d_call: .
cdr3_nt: TGTGCCAGCAGAGAGGGATCTTCTAATGAAAAACTGTTTTTT
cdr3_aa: CASREGSSNEKLFF

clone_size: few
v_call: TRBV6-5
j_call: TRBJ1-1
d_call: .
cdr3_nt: TGTGCCAGCAGTTACTCGAGAGTTACAGTAGCTTTCTTT
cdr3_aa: CASSYSRVTVAFF

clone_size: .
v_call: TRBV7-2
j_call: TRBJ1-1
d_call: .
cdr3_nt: TGTGCCAGCAGCTTAGATCCCCGGGACTTTAAGACTTTCTTT
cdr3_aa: CASSLDPRDFKTFF

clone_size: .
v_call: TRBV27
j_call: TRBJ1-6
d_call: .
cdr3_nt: TGTGCCAGCAGTACCGTCAGGGATTCACCCCTCCACTTT
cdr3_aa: CASSTVRDSPLHF